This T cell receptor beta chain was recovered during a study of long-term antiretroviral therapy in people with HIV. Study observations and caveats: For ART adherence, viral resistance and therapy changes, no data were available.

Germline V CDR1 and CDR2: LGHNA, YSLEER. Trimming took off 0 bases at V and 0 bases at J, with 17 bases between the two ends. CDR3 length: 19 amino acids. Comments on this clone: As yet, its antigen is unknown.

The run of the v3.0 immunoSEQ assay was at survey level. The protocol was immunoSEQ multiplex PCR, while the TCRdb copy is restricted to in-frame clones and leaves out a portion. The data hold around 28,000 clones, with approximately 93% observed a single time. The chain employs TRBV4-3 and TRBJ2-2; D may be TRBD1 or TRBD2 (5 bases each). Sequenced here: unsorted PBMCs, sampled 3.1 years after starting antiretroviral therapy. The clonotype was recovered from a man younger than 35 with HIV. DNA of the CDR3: TGCGCCAGCAGCCAAGATCCAGGGAGCTCTCCATCGAACACCGGGGAGCTGTTTTTT. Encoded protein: CASSQDPGSSPSNTGELFF.